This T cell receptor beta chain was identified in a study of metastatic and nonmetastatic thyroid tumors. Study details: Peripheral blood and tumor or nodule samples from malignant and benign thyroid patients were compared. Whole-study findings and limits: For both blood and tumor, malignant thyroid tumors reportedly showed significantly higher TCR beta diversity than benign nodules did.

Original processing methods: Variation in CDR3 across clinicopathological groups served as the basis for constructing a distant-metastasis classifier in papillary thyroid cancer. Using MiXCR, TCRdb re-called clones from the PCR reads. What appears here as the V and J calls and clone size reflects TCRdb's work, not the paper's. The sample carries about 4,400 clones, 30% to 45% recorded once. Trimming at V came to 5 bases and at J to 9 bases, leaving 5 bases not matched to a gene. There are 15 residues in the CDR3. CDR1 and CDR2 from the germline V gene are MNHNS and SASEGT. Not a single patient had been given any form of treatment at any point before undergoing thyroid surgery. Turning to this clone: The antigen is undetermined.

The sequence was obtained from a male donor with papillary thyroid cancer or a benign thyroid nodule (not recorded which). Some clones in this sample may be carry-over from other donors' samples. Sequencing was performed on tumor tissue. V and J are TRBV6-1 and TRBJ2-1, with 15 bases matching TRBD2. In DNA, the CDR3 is TGTGCCAGCAGTCCAGGGACTAGCGGGAGGTCTGAGCAGTTCTTC. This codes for CASSPGTSGRSEQFF.